The next 3 T cell receptor beta chains were all read from a single sample in a study of shared clonotypes between healthy human individuals (dated by TCRdb to the early 2020s). Library creation used the immunoSEQ multiplex PCR assay. TCRdb took this table from immuneACCESS and kept in-frame rearrangements with V and J called. Such tables lack part of the clones; where checked against another copy, unresolved V genes explain under half of the gap, and the rest is unexplained. The sample has roughly 1,500,000 clones on record, less than 99% of them singletons. The ten most abundant clones make up approximately 0.4% of the sample. Sequencing was done on a sample of naive CD4+ T cells sorted from blood. The cell subset or site label for this specimen denotes: CD45RA+ positively selected. The receptors were gathered from a man aged 30-40 years in good health.

This rearrangement joins TRBV28 to TRBJ2-7, with D possibly being TRBD1 (5 bases). CDR1 and CDR2 (germline): MDHEN, SYDVKM. This CDR3 region has 13 residues. Trimming cost V 5 bases and J 4 bases, with 12 bases left between them. CDR3 nucleotide sequence: TGTGCCAGCAGTCTTTTCGGACAATACGAGCAGTACTTC. This sequence encodes CASSLFGQYEQYF.

The chain has TRBV9 and TRBJ2-5; 7 bases are shared with TRBD1. The CDR3 covers 15 residues. V shed 0 bases, J shed 2 bases, and the junction held 4 bases outside the gene matches. Germline V gene data show CDR1 as SGDLS and CDR2 as YYNGEE. CDR3 coding DNA: TGTGCCAGCAGCGTAGCATGGGGACAGCAAGAGACCCAGTACTTC. It encodes CASSVAWGQQETQYF.

The genes are TRBV4-2 and TRBJ2-5, with 9 bases fitting TRBD2. CDR1 is LGHNA and CDR2 is YNFKEQ in the germline V gene. Trimming took 1 base from V and 3 from J; bases not matched to a gene: 9. This CDR3 comprises 17 residues. The DNA of the CDR3 is TGTGCCAGCAGCCAAGGGAAGGTCGTAGCGGGAGAAGAGACCCAGTACTTC. As protein: CASSQGKVVAGEETQYF.